The sequence of this T cell receptor (beta chain) was determined in a study of tumor-infiltrating lymphocytes in localized non-small cell lung cancer. Study findings and constraints: Available tissue quantity limited TCR sequencing to a patient subset.

This clone has a single count. The antigen is not known. Assay: immunoSEQ multiplex PCR; the TCRdb copy retains only in-frame clones and omits some. Counted here are 16,000 or so clones, 70% to 75% occurring once; the ten biggest clones make up around 4.7%. The CDR3 spans 14 residues. V was clipped by 5 bases and J by 8 bases, with 17 bases between them. Germline V gives CDR1 SGHRS, CDR2 YFSETQ. The source of this sequence is a human donor with non-small cell lung cancer. The chain couples TRBV5-1 to TRBJ2-1, with TRBD2 as a possible D gene (5 bases). Material: lung tumor tissue. The CDR3, as DNA: TGCGCCAGCAGTTGGAGAGGGCCCTATGATGAGCAGTTCTTC. Translation gives CASSWRGPYDEQFF.